This T cell receptor beta chain was observed in a study of cytomegalovirus exposure and HLA in healthy donors. PCR employed 60 Vbeta and 13 Jbeta primers. Sequenced by immunoSEQ multiplex PCR; TCRdb stores in-frame clones only, minus some. This table holds 55,000 to 65,000 clones, about 81% found once. This clone was observed once. The target antigen is unknown. The study's findings and limits: TRBV6-2, TRBV6-3 and some other V segments were unresolvable in 87-base-pair reads.

J gave up 6 bases and V 0 bases, and 5 bases lay outside the gene matches. Germline CDR1 is GTSNPN and CDR2 is SVGIG (reference sequence). The length of the CDR3 is 13 residues. The chain links TRBV30 to TRBJ2-7, with 7 bases aligning to TRBD1. The receptor's source is a man aged 25-45 years in good health and CMV-seropositive. Sequenced material: PBMCs. CDR3 nucleotide sequence: TGTGCCTGGAGTGTACACAGGGGTACCGAGCAGTACTTC. It encodes CAWSVHRGTEQYF.